This T cell receptor (beta chain) was found in a study of shared clonotypes between healthy human individuals (TCRdb year 2020). Regarding the study in general: The cohort comprised two women and a few men aged 18 to 49 years. For each donor, three plates each were used for CD4 naive and CD4 memory, two plates were used for CD8 naive, and one plate was used for CD8 memory. To estimate repertoire size and how much clonotype sharing occurs between individuals, the study deeply sequenced the blood TCR repertoires of roughly 5 healthy adults. To increase sequencing depth and limit assay-specific biases, TCR repertoire library preparation and sequencing were carried out by different laboratories using diverse techniques. Per donor, leukapheresis produced somewhere between about 0.9 and 9.5 billion PBMCs.

Using the deep immunoSEQ assay, multiplex PCR amplified TCR CDR3 regions from genomic DNA. Genomic DNA extracted from each cell subset was distributed evenly over all wells of several immunoSEQ 96-well plates, and each plate served as one replicate. For sorted subsets, approximately 190 ng of genomic DNA, equivalent to 25,000 to 35,000 T cell genomes, went into each replicate PCR. Purified libraries were quantified with a Qubit 3.0 fluorometer, sized on a Bioanalyzer 2100, and re-quantified with the KAPA Library Quantification kit. A separate single-read 150-cycle Illumina NextSeq 550 flow cell was used to sequence each immunoSEQ 96-well plate. As for how the authors treated the data: Because the immunoSEQ output included only junctional sequences and no quality scores, the filtering could not be the same as the filtering used for full-length reads. Sequences were annotated with PyIR, a Python wrapper for IgBLAST v1.9, using IMGT germline references to assign V/J genes and CDR3. Reads with weak V/J assignments (E-value above 1e-6), missing CDR3, stop codons, out-of-frame junctions, or ambiguous translated residues were removed. V3J clonotypes were defined as sequences sharing an identical inferred V gene, J gene, and CDR3 amino acid sequence. The percentage overlap between two repertoires was calculated by dividing the number of shared unique clonotypes by the size of the smaller repertoire. RTK rarefaction, the Chao1 estimator, and Recon v2.1 estimates of unobserved clonotypes were used to assess repertoire richness. Generation probabilities were computed with OLGA for all TCRbeta clonotypes obtained by the gDNA method from a handful of donors. The table was pulled from immuneACCESS by TCRdb, which kept in-frame rearrangements only. Such tables lose some clones; where checked, under half of the loss comes from unresolved V genes, and the rest has no known cause. The DNA gave D and trimming, while V, J and clone size come from that table. The sample table lists under 600,000 clones, approximately 95% of them with a count of one. The ten largest clones add up to around 0.066% of the sample.

Healthy HIV-negative adults with no recently reported acute infections or vaccinations were included as donors. Only Caucasian adults living in Nashville, Tennessee, USA were represented among the donors. Magnetic negative selection was used to enrich CD4+ T cells, after which naive cells were positively selected on CD45RA and the negative fraction became the memory subset. Blood was collected by leukapheresis, and PBMCs were isolated by Ficoll-Histopaque density gradient centrifugation and then cryopreserved in liquid nitrogen vapor phase. Analytical flow cytometry was used to check the purity and quantity of each magnetically sorted T cell population. Genomic DNA was isolated from each sorted fraction and quantified by UV absorbance on a Nanodrop 2000c. General study outcomes and caveats: Because the study included only a small number of donors, the genetic and exposure-history diversity represented was limited. Pairwise subsampling indicated that sequencing depth was expected to affect the degree of clonotype sharing among donors. Higher generation probabilities were observed for clonotypes shared by all four sorted-subset donors than for non-shared clonotypes. Larger estimated clonotype richness was generally found for naive subsets than for memory subsets. Sampling was restricted to blood, and TCR repertoires in tissues likely differ from the TCR repertoires found in blood. Incomplete sequencing was indicated by rarefaction of sorted-subset datasets, despite the large sequencing depth. When a handful of donors were compared, the shared fraction of clonotypes was roughly 4.8% for naive CD4, 3.5% to 4% for naive CD8, 2.3% for memory CD4, and under 0.5% for memory CD8.

The CDR3 covers 13 residues, taking in both the cysteine and the phenylalanine. Only the CDR3 region is kept as DNA, spanning 39 bases read in frame from base 1. Relative to germline, V is 5 bases shorter and J is 10 bases shorter, with 15 bases between their ends. According to the germline V gene, CDR1 reads MNHEY and CDR2 reads SVGAGI. With regard to this clone: Its antigen remains unidentified. No much larger clone exists at a distance of one base, and base qualities are not known.

Source material: naive CD4+ T cells sorted from blood. This sample's cell subset or site label indicates: CD45RA+ positively selected. The sequence was obtained from a woman in her 30s in good health. In this chain, TRBV6-5 is recombined with TRBJ2-1; the D gene lacks a confident call. CDR3 protein: CASSEVGRAEQFF. The nucleotides are TGTGCCAGCAGTGAGGTGGGTCGGGCCGAGCAGTTCTTC.